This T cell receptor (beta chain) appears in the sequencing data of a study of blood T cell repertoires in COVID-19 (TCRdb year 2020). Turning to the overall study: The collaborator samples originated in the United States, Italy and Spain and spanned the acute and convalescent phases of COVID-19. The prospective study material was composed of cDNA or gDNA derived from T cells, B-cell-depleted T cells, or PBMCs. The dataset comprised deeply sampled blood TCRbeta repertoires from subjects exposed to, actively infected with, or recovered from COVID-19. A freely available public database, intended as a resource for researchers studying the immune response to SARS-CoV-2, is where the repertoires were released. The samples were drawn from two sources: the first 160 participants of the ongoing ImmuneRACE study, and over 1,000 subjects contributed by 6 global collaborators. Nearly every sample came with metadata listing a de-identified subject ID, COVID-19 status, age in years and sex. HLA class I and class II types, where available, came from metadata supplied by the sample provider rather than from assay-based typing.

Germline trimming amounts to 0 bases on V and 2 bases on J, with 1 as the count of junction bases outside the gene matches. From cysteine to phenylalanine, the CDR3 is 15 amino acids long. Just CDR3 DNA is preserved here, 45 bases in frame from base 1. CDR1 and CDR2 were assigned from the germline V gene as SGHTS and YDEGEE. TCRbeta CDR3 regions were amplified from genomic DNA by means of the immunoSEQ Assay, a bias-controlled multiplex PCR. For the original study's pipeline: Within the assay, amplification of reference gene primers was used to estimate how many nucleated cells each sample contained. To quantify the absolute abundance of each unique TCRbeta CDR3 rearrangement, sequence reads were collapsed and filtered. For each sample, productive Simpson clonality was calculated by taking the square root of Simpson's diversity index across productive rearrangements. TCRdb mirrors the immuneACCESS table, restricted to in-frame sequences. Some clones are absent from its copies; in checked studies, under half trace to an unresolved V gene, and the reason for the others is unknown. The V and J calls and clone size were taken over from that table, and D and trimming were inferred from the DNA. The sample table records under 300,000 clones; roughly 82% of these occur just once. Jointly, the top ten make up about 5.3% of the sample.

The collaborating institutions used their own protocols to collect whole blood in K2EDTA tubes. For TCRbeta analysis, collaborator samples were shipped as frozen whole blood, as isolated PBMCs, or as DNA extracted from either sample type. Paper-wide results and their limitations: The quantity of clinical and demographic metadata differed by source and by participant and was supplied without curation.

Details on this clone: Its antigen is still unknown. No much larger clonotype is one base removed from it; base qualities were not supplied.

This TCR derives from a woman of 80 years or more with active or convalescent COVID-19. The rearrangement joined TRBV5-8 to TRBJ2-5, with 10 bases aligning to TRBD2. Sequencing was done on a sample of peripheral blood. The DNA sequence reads TGTGCCAGCAGCTTGGGGACTAGCGGTCAAGAGACCCAGTACTTC. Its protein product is CASSLGTSGQETQYF.